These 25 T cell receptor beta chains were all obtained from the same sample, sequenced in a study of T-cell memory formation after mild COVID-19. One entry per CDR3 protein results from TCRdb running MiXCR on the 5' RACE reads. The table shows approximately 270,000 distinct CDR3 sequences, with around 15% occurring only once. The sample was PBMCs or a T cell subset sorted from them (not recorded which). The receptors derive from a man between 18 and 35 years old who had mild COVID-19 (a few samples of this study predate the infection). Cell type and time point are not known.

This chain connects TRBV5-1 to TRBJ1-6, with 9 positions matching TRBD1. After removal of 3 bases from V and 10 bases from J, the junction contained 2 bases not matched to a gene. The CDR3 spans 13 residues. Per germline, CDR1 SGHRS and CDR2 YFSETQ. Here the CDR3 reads CASSWDRESPLHF. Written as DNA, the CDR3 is TGCGCCAGCAGCTGGGACAGGGAATCACCCCTCCACTTT.

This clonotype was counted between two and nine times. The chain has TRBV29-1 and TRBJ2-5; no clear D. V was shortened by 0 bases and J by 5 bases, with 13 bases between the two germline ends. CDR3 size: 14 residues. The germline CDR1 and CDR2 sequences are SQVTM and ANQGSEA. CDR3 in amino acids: CSVEDRVRSETQYF. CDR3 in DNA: TGCAGCGTTGAAGATCGTGTGCGCTCGGAGACCCAGTACTTC. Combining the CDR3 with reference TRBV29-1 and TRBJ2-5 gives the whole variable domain SAVISQKPSRDICQRGTSLTIQCQVDSQVTMMFWYRQQPGQSLTLIATANQGSEATYESGFVIDKFPISRPNLTFSTLTVSNMSPEDSSIYLCSVEDRVRSETQYFGPGTRLLVL.

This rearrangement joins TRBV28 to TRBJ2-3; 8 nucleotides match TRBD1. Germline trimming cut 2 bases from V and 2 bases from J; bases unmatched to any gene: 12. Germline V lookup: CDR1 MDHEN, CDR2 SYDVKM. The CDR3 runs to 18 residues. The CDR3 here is CASSLRTSGQGATDTQYF. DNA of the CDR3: TGTGCCAGCAGTTTAAGAACTTCAGGACAGGGCGCCACAGATACGCAGTATTTT.

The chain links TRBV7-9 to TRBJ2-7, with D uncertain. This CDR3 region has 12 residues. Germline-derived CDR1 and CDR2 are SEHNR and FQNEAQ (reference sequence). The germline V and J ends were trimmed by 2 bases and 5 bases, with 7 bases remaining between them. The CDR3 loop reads CASSLSGNEQYF. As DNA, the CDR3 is TGTGCCAGCAGCTTATCTGGGAACGAGCAGTACTTC.

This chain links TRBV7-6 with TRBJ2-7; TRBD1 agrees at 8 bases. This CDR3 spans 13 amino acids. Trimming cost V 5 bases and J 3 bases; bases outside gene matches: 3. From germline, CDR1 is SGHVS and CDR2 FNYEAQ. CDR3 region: CASSQDRVYEQYF. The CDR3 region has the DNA TGTGCCAGCAGCCAGGACAGGGTCTACGAGCAGTACTTC. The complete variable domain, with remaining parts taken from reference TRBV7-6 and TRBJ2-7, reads GAGVSQSPRYKVTKRGQDVALRCDPISGHVSLYWYRQALGQGPEFLTYFNYEAQQDKSGLPNDRFSAERPEGSISTLTIQRTEQRDSAMYRCASSQDRVYEQYFGPGTRLTVT.

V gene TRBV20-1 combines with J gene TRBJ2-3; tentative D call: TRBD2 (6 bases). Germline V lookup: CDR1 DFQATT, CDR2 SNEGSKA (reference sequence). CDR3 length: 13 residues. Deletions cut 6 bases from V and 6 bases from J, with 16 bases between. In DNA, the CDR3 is TGCAGTGCCCGGGACTGGCTAATGGATACGCAGTATTTT. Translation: CSARDWLMDTQYF.

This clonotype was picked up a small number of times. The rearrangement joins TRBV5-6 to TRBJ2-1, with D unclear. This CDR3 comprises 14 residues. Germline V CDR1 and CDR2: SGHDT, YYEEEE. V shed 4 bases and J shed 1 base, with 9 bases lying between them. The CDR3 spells CASSAVRSYNEQFF. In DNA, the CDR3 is TGTGCCAGCAGCGCAGTCAGGTCCTACAATGAGCAGTTCTTC.

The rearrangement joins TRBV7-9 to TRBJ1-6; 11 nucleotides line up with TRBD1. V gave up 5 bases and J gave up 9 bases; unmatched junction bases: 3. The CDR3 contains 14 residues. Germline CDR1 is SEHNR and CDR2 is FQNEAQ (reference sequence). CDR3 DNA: TGTGCCAGCAGCCCCGGGACAGGGGGTTCACCCCTCCACTTT. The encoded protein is CASSPGTGGSPLHF.

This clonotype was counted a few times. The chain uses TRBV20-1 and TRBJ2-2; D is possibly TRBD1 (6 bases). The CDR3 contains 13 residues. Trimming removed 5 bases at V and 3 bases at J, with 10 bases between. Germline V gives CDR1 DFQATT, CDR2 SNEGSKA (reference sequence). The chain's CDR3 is CSAPTGYTGELFF. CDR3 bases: TGCAGTGCTCCGACAGGTTACACCGGGGAGCTGTTTTTT.

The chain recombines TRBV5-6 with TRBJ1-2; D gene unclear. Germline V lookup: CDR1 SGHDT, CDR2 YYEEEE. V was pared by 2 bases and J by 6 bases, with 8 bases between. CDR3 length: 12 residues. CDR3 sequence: CASSFGSNGYTF. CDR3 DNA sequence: TGTGCCAGCAGCTTTGGAAGCAATGGCTACACCTTC.

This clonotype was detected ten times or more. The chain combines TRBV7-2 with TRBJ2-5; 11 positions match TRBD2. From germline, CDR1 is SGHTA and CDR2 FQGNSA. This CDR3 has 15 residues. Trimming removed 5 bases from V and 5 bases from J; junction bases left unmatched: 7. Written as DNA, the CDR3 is TGTGCCAGCAGCGTTAGCGGGGGGGCCCGGGAGACCCAGTACTTC. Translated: CASSVSGGARETQYF.

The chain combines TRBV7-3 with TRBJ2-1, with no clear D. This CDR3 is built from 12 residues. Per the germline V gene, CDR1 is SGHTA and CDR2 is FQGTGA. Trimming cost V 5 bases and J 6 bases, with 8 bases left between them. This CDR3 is CASSGARNEQFF. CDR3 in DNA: TGTGCCAGCAGCGGAGCGCGCAATGAGCAGTTCTTC.

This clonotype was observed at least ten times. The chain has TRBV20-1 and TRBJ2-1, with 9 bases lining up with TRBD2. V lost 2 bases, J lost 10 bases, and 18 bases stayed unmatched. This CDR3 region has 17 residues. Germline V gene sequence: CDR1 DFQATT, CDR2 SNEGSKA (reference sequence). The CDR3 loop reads CSARTGAPSGDGTEQFF. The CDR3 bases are TGCAGTGCTAGAACTGGGGCACCTAGCGGGGATGGAACGGAGCAGTTCTTC.

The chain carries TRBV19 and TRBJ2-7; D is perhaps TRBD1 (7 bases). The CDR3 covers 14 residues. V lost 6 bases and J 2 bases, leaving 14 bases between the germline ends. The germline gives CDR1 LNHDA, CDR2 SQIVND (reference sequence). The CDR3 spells CASRPRGQTYEQYF. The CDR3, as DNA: TGTGCCAGTAGACCGCGGGGACAGACCTACGAGCAGTACTTC.

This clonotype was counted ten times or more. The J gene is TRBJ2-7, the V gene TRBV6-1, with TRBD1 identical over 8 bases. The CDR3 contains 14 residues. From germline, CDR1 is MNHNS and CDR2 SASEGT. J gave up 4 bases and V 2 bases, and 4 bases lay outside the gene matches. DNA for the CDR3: TGTGCCAGCAGTGAACCGACAGGGGTTTACGAGCAGTACTTC. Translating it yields CASSEPTGVYEQYF.

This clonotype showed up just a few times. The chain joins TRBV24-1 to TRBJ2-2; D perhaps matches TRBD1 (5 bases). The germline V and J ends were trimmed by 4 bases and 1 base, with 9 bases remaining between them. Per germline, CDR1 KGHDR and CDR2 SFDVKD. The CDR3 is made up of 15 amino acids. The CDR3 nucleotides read TGTGCCACCAGTGACCCCGGACAGAACACCGGGGAGCTGTTTTTT. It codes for CATSDPGQNTGELFF.

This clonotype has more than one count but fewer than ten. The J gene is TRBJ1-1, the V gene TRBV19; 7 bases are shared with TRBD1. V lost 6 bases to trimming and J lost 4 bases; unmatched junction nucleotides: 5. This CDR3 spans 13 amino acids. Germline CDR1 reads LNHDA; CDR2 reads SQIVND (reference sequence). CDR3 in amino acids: CASRDRVGTEAFF. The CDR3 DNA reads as TGTGCCAGTAGAGACAGGGTGGGCACTGAAGCTTTCTTT.

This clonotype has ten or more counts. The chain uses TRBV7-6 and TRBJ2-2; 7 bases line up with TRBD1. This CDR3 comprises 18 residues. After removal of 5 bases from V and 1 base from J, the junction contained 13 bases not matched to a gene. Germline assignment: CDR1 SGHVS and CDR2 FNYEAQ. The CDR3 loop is CASSVMGQTLGNTGELFF. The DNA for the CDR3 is TGTGCCAGCAGCGTGATGGGACAGACTCTGGGGAACACCGGGGAGCTGTTTTTT.

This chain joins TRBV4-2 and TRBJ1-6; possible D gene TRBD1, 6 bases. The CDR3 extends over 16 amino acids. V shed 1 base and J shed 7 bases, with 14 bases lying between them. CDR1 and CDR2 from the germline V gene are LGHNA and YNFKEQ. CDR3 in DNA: TGTGCCAGCAGCCAAGGGCTGGGGGGGCTAAATTCACCCCTCCACTTT. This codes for CASSQGLGGLNSPLHF.

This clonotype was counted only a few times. CDR3 sequence: CASSLAFRLVRGNTIYF. The CDR3, as DNA: TGTGCCAGCAGCTTAGCGTTTCGTCTAGTTCGGGGAAACACCATATATTTT. J is TRBJ1-3 and V is TRBV7-8; D remains unclear. There are 17 residues in the CDR3. Trimming stripped 0 bases from V and 4 bases from J, with 16 bases between. Germline V gene sequence: CDR1 SGHVS, CDR2 FQNEAQ.

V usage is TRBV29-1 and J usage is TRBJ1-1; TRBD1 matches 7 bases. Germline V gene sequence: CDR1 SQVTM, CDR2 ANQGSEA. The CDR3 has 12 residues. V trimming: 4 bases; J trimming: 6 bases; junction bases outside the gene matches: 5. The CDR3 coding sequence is TGCAGCGTTGGTCCAGGGGGTCCTGAAGCTTTCTTT. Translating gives CSVGPGGPEAFF.

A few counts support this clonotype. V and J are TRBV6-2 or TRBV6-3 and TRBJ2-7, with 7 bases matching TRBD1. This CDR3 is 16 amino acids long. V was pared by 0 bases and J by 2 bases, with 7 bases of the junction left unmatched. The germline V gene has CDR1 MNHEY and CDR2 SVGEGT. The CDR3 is CASSYSRDSSPYEQYV. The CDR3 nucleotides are TGTGCCAGCAGTTACTCCCGGGACAGCAGCCCCTACGAGCAGTACGTC.

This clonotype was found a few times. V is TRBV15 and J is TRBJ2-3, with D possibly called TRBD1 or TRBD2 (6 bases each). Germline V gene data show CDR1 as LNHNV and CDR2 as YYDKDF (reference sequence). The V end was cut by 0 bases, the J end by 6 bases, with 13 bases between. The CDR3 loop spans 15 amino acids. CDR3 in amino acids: CATSRESGAADTQYF. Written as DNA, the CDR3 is TGTGCCACCAGCAGAGAATCGGGGGCAGCCGATACGCAGTATTTT. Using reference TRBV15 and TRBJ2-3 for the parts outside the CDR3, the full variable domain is DAMVIQNPRYQVTQFGKPVTLSCSQTLNHNVMYWYQQKSSQAPKLLFHYYDKDFNNEADTPDNFQSRRPNTSFCFLDIRSPGLGDTAMYLCATSRESGAADTQYFGPGTRLTVL.

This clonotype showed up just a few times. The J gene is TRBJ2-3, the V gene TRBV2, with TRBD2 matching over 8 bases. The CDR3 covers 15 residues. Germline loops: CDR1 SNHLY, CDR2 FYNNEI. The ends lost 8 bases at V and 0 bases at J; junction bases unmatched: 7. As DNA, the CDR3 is TGTGCCAGCGAGGGCGCGGGGGGAAGCACAGATACGCAGTATTTT. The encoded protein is CASEGAGGSTDTQYF.

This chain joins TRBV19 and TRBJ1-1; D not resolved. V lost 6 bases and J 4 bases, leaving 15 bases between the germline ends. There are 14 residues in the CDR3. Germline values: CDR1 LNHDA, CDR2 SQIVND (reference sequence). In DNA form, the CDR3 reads TGTGCCAGTAGACGAGGAGGACGGATCACTGAAGCTTTCTTT. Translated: CASRRGGRITEAFF. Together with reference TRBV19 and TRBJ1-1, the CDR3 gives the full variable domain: DGGITQSPKYLFRKEGQNVTLSCEQNLNHDAMYWYRQDPGQGLRLIYYSQIVNDFQKGDIAEGYSVSREKKESFPLTVTSAQKNPTAFYLCASRRGGRITEAFFGQGTRLTVV.